The entry below describes one T cell receptor beta chain. A junction boundary mismatches the germline segment, possibly from a read error. The entry originates in a study of OX40 agonist ivuxolimab in advanced cancers. About the study: Patients undergoing dose escalation presented with hepatocellular carcinoma, melanoma, renal cell or head and neck cancer.

CDR3 size: 16 residues. Germline V lookup: CDR1 MNHEY, CDR2 SVGAGI. The repertoire was sequenced with immunoSEQ multiplex PCR; TCRdb's copy has only in-frame clones and lacks some. The data contain almost 80,000 clones, roughly four fifths of them seen just once; the ten biggest clones take up approximately 0.44%. The genes are TRBV6-5 and TRBJ2-1; 12 bases match TRBD2. The sequence was obtained from an adult with an advanced solid tumor such as melanoma, head and neck, liver or kidney cancer. This specimen consisted of CD4+ or CD8+ T cells sorted from blood, obtained in a trial of the OX40 agonist ivuxolimab. The CDR3 reads CASSYSTSGGPGKPIF. The CDR3 nucleotides are TGTGCCAGCAGTTACTCGACTAGCGGGGGCCCCGGGAAACCGATCTTC.